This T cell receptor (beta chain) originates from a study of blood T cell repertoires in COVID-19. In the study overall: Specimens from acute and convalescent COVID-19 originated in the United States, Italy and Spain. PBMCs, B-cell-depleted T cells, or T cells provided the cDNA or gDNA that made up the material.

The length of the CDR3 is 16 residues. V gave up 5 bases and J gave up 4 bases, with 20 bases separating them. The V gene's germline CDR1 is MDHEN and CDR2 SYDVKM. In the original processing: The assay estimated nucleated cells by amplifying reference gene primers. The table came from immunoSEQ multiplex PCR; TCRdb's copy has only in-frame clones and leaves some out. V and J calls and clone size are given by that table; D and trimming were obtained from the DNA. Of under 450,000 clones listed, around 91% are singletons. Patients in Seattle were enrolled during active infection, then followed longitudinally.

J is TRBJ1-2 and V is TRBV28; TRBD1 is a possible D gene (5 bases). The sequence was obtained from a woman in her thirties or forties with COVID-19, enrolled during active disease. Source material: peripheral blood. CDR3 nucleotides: TGTGCCAGCAGTCTGGGCGGGGCCCGCGGGACCTATGGCTACACCTTC. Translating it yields CASSLGGARGTYGYTF.